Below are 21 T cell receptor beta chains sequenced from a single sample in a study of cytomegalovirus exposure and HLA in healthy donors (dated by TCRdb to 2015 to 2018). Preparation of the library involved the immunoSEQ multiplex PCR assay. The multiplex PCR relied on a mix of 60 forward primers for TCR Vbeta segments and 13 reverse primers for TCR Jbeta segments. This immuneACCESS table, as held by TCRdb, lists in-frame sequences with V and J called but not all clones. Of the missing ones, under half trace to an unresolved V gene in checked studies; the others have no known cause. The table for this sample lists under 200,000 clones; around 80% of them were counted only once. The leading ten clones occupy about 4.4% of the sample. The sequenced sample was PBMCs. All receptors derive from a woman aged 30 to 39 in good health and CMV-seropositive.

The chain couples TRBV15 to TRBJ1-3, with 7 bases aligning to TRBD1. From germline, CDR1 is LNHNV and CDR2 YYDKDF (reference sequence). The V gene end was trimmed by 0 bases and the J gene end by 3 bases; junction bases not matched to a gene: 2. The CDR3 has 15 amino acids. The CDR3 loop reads CATSRDHRGGNTIYF. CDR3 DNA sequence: TGTGCCACCAGCAGAGATCACAGGGGTGGAAACACCATATATTTT.

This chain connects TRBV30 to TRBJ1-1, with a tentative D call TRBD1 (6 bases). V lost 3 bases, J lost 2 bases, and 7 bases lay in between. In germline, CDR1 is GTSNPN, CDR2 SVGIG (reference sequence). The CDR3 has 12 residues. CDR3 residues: CAWRTGNTEAFF. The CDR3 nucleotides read TGTGCCTGGAGGACAGGCAACACTGAAGCTTTCTTT.

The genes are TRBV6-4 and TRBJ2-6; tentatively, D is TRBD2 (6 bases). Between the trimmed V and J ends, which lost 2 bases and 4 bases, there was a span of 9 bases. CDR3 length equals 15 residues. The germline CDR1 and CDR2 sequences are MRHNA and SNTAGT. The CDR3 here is CASSDGGSGANVLTF. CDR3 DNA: TGTGCCAGCAGTGACGGGGGGTCCGGGGCCAACGTCCTGACTTTC.

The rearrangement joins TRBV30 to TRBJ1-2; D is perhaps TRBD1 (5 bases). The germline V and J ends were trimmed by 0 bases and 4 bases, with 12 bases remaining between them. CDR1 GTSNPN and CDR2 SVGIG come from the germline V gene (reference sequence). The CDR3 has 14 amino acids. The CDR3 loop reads CAWSVRRGVYGYTF. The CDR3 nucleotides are TGTGCCTGGAGTGTACGTCGGGGGGTCTATGGCTACACCTTC.

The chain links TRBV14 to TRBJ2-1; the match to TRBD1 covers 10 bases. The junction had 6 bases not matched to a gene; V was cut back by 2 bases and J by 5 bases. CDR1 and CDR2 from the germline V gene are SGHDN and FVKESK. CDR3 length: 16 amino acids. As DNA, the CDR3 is TGTGCCAGCAGCCAAATTTACGGGACAGGGGACAATGAGCAGTTCTTC. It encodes CASSQIYGTGDNEQFF.

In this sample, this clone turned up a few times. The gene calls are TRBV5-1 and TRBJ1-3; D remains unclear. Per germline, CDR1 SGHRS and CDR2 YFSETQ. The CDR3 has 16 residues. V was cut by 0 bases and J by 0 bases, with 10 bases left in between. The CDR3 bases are TGCGCCAGCAGCTTGGAACTAGGCGGCTCTGGAAACACCATATATTTT. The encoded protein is CASSLELGGSGNTIYF.

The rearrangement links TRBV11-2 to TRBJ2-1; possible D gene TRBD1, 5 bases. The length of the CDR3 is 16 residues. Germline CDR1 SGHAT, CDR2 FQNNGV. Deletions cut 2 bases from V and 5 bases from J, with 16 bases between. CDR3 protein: CASSLWFSGKDNEQFF. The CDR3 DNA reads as TGTGCCAGCAGCTTATGGTTTTCAGGGAAAGACAATGAGCAGTTCTTC.

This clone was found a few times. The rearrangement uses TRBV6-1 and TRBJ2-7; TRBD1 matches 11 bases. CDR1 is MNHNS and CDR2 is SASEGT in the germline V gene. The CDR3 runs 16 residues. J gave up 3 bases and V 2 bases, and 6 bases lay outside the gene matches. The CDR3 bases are TGTGCCAGCAGTGAAAGGGGACAGGGGGTCCGCTACGAGCAGTACTTC. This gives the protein CASSERGQGVRYEQYF.

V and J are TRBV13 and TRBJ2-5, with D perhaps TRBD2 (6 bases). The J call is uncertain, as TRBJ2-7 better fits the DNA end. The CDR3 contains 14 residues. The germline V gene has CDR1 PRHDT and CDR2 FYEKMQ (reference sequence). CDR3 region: CASSLGASAYEQYF. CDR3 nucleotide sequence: TGTGCCAGCAGCTTAGGGGCTAGCGCCTACGAGCAGTACTTC.

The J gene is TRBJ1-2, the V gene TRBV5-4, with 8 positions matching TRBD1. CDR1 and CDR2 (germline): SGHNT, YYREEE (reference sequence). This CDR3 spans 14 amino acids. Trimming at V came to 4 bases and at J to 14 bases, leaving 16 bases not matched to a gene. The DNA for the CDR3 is TGTGCCAGCAGCAGGGACGGACAGGGAACCCCAGGGACCTTC. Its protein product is CASSRDGQGTPGTF.

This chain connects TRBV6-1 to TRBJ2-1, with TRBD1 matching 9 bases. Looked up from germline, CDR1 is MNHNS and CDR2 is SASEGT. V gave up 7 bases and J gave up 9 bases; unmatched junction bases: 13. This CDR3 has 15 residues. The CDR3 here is CASTPYRGHGGEQFF. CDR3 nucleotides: TGTGCCAGCACCCCATACAGGGGGCATGGGGGTGAGCAGTTCTTC.

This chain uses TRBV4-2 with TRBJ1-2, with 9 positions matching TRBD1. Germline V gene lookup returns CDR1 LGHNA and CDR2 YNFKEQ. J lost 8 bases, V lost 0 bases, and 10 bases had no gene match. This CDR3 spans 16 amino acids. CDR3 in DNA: TGTGCCAGCAGCCAAGATGCGCCCCACAGGGGGCACGGCTACACCTTC. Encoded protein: CASSQDAPHRGHGYTF.

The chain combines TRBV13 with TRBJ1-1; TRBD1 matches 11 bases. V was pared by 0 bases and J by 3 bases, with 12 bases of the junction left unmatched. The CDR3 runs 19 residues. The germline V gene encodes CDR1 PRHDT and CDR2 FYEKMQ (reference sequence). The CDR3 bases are TGTGCCAGCAGCTTAGGCGGGTGGACAGGGGGCGGTCTGGACACTGAAGCTTTCTTT. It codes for CASSLGGWTGGGLDTEAFF.

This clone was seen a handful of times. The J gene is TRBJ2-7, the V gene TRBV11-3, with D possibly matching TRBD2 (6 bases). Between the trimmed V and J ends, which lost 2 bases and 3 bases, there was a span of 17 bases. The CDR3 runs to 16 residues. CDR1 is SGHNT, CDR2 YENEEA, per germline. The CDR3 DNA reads TGTGCCAGCAGCTTACAGGCCGGGGGAGTAGGCTACGAGCAGTACTTC. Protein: CASSLQAGGVGYEQYF.

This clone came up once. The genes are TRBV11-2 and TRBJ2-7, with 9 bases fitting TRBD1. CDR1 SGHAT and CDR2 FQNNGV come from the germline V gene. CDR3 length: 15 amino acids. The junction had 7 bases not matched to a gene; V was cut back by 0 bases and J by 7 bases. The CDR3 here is CASSLERTGVGEQYF. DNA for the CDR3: TGTGCCAGCAGCTTAGAAAGGACAGGGGTTGGGGAGCAGTACTTC.

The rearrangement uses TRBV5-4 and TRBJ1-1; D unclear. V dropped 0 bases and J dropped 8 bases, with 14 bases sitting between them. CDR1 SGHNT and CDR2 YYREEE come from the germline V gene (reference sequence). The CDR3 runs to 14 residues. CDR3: CASSLARVPQEAFF. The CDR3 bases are TGTGCCAGCAGCTTGGCCCGGGTCCCCCAAGAAGCTTTCTTT.

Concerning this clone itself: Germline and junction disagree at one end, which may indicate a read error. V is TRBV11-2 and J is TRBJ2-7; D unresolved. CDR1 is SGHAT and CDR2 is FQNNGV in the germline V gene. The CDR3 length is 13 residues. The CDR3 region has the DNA TGTGTCAGCAGCTTAGGGCCAACCAGGGAGCAGTACTTC. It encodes CVSSLGPTREQYF. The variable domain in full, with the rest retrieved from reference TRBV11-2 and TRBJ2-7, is EAGVAQSPRYKIIEKRQSVAFWCNPISGHATLYWYQQILGQGPKLLIQFQNNGVVDDSQLPKDRFSAERLKGVDSTLKIQPAKLEDSAVYLCVSSLGPTREQYFGPGTRLTVT.

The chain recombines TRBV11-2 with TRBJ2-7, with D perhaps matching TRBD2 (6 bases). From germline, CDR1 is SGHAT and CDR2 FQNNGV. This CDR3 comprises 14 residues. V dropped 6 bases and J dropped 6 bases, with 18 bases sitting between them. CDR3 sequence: CASSPGGTGGEQYF. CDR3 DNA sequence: TGTGCCAGCAGTCCTGGGGGGACGGGCGGCGAGCAGTACTTC.

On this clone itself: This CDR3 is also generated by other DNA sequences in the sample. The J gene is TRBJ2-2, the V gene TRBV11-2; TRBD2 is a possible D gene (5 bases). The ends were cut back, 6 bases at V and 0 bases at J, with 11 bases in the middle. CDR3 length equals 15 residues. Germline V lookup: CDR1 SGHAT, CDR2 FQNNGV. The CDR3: CASSPWEPNTGELFF. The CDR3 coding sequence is TGTGCCAGCAGTCCCTGGGAGCCGAACACCGGGGAGCTGTTTTTT.

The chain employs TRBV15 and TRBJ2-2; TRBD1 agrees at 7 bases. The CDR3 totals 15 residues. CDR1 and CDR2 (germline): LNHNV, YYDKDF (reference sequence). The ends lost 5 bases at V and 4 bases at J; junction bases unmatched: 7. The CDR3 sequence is CATSEDRVSTGELFF. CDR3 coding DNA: TGTGCCACCAGCGAAGACAGGGTGAGCACCGGGGAGCTGTTTTTT.

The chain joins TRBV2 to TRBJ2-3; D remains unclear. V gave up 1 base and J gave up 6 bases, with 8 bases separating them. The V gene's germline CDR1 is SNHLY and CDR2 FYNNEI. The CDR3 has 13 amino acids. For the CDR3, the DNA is TGTGCCAGCAGTGAAGTCCGCGCGGATACGCAGTATTTT. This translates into CASSEVRADTQYF. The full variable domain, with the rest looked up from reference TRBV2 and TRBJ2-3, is EPEVTQTPSHQVTQMGQEVILRCVPISNHLYFYWYRQILGQKVEFLVSFYNNEISEKSEIFDDQFSVERPDGSNFTLKIRSTKLEDSAMYFCASSEVRADTQYFGPGTRLTVL.